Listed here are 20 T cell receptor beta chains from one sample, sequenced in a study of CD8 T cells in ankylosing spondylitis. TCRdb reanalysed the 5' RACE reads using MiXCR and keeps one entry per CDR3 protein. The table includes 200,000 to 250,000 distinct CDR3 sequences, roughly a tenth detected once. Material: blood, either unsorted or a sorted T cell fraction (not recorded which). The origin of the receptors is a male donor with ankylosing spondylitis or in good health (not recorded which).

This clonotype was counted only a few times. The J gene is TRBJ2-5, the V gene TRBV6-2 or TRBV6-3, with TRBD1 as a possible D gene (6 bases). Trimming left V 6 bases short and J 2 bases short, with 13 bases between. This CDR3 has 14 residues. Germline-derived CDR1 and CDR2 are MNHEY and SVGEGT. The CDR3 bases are TGTGCCAGCAGCCAGAGGGGGAATCAAGAGACCCAGTACTTC. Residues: CASSQRGNQETQYF.

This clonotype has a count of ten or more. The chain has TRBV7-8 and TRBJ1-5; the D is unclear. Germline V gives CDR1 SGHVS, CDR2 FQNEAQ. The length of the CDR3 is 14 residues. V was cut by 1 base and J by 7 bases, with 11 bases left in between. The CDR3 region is CASSLDQEVQPQHF. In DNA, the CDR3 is TGTGCCAGCAGCTTAGACCAGGAGGTCCAGCCCCAGCATTTT.

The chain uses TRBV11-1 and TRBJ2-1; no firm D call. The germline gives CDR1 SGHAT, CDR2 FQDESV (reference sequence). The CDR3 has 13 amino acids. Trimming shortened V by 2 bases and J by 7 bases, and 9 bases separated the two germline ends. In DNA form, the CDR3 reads TGTGCCAGCAGCTTAAACCTGAGGAATGAGCAGTTCTTC. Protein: CASSLNLRNEQFF.

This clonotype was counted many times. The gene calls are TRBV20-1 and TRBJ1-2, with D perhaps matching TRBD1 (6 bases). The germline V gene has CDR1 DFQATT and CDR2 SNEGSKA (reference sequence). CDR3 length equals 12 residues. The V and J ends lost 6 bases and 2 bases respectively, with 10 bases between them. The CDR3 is CSAAGTNYGYTF. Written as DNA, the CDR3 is TGCAGTGCGGCCGGGACAAACTATGGCTACACCTTC.

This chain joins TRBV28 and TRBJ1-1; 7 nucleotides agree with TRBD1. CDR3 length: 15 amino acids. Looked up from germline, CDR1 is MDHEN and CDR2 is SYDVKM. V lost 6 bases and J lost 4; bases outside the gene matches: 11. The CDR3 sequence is CASRNRTGEATEAFF. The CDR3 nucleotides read TGTGCCAGCAGAAACCGAACAGGGGAGGCCACTGAAGCTTTCTTT.

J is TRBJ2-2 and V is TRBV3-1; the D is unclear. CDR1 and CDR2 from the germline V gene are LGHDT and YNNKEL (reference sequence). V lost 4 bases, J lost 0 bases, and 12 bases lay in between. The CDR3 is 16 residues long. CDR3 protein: CASSPPTPANTGELFF. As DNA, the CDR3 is TGTGCCAGCAGCCCACCGACACCCGCGAACACCGGGGAGCTGTTTTTT.

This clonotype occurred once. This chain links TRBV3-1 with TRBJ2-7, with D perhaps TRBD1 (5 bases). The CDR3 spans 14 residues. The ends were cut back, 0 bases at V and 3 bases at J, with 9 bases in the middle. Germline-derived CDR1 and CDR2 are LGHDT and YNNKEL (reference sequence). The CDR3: CASSQDVGDYEQYF. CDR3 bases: TGTGCCAGCAGCCAAGATGTAGGGGACTACGAGCAGTACTTC.

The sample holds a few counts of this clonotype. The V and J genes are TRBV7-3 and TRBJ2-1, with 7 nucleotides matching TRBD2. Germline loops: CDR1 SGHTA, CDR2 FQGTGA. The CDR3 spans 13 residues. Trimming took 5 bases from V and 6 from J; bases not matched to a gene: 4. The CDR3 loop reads CASSRGGVNEQFF. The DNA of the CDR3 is TGTGCCAGCAGCAGGGGAGGGGTCAATGAGCAGTTCTTC.

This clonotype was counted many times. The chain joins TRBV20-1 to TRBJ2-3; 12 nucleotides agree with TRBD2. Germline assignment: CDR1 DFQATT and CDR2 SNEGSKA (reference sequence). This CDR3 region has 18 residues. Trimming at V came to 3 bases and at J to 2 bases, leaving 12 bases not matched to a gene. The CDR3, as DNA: TGCAGTGCTAGTTATATGGCTAGCGGGGGGGGAAACACAGATACGCAGTATTTT. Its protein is CSASYMASGGGNTDTQYF.

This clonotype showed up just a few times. The CDR3 sequence is CSVEVPFTGEAYNEQFF. CDR3 nucleotides: TGCAGCGTTGAAGTGCCTTTCACAGGGGAGGCCTACAATGAGCAGTTCTTC. V usage is TRBV29-1 and J usage is TRBJ2-1, with TRBD1 as a possible D gene (7 bases). Trimming left V 1 base short and J 2 bases short, with 18 bases between. Looked up from germline, CDR1 is SQVTM and CDR2 is ANQGSEA. This CDR3 region has 17 residues.

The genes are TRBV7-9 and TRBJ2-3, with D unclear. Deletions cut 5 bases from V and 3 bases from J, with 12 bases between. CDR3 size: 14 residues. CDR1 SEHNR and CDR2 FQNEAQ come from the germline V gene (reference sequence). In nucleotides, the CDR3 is TGTGCCAGCAGCCTCGAGGACGGGACAGATACGCAGTATTTT. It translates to CASSLEDGTDTQYF.

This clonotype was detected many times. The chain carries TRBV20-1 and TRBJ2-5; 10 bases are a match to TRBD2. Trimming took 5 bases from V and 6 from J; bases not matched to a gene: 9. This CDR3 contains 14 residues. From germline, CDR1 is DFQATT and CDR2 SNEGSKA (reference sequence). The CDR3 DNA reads TGCAGTGCTGGTTCACCTAGCGGGGGACAGACCCAGTACTTC. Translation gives CSAGSPSGGQTQYF.

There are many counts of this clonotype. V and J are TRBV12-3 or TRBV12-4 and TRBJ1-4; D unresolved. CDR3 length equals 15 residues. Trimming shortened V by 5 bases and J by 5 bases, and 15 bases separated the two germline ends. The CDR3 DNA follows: TGTGCCAGCAGTGCGATTGAGGACGCCAATGAAAAACTGTTTTTT. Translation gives CASSAIEDANEKLFF.

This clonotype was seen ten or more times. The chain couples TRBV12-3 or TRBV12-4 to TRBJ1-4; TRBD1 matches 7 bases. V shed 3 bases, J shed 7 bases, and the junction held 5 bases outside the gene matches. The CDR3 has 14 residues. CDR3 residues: CASSFRQGGEKLFF. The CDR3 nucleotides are TGTGCCAGCAGTTTTAGACAGGGAGGTGAAAAACTGTTTTTT.

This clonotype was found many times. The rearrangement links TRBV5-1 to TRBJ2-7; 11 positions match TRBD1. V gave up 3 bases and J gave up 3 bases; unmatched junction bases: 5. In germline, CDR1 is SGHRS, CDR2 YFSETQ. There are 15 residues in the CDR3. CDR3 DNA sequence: TGCGCCAGCAGCTCCCGGACAGGGGGCGGCTACGAGCAGTACTTC. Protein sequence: CASSSRTGGGYEQYF.

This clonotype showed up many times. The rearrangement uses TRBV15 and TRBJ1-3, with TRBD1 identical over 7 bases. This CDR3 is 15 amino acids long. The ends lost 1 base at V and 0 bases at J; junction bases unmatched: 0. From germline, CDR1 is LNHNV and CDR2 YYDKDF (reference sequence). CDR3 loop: CATSRGDSSGNTIYF. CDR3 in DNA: TGTGCCACCAGCAGAGGGGACAGCTCTGGAAACACCATATATTTT.

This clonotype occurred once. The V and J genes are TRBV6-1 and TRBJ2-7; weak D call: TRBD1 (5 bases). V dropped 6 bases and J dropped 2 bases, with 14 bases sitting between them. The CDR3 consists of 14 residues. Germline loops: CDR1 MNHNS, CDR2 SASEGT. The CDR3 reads CASRDLDSAYEQYF. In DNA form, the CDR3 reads TGTGCCAGCAGAGATTTAGACAGCGCCTACGAGCAGTACTTC.

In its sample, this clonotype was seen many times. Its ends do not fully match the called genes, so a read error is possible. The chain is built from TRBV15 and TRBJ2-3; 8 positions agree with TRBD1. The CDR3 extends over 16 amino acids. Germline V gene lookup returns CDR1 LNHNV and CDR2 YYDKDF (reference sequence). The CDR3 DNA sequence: TGTGCCACCAGCGGAGAACAGGGGGGATTCACAGATACGCAGTATTTT. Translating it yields CATSGEQGGFTDTQYF.

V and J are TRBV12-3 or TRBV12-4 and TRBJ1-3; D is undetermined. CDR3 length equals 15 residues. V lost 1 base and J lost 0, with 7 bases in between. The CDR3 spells CASSLVSVSGNTIYF. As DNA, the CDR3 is TGTGCCAGCAGTTTAGTCTCAGTCTCTGGAAACACCATATATTTT.

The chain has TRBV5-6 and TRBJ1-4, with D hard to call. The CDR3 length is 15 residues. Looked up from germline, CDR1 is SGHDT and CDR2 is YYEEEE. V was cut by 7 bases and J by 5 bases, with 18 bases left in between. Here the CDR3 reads CASFTQMDGNEKLFF. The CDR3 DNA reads TGTGCCAGCTTCACTCAAATGGACGGCAATGAAAAACTGTTTTTT.